In its sample, the clone carrying this T cell receptor beta chain was seen a few times. What it binds is unknown. As for time point: pre-sensitization, week 0. The treatment is: therapeutic diphenylcyclopropenone sensitization with weekly scalp DPC. This sample was taken from a study of human T cells and chemical hapten exposure. Notes on the study in general: Clustering by CDR3 similarity yielded significantly more large clusters from expanded TCRs than controls.

Between the trimmed V and J ends, which lost 1 base and 2 bases, there was a span of 8 bases. There are 14 residues in the CDR3. Germline loops: CDR1 LNHNV, CDR2 YYDKDF (reference sequence). TCRdb fed the RACE reads into MiXCR, producing one record per CDR3 protein. The data hold 270,000 or so distinct CDR3 sequences, with approximately 7.5% observed a single time. The material sequenced was whole blood, taken in connection with sensitization to the hapten diphenylcyclopropenone (DPC). The chain has TRBV15 and TRBJ2-5; D not certain. This sequence originates from a man between 18 and 29 years old with alopecia areata. Some clones in this sample may be carry-over from other donors' samples. Here the CDR3 DNA reads TGTGCCACCAGCAGAGTAGACCTACAAGAGACCCAGTACTTC. It specifies CATSRVDLQETQYF.